This TCR beta chain appears in the sequencing data of a study of blood T cell repertoires in COVID-19. In the study overall: The United States, Italy and Spain supplied acute and convalescent COVID-19 samples.

While infection was still active, Seattle patients were enrolled and then followed longitudinally. The CDR3 sequence is 14 residues long. Trimming cost V 0 bases and J 0 bases, with 9 bases left between them. Per germline, CDR1 SQVTM and CDR2 ANQGSEA. Original analysis: Amplified reference gene primers provided the basis for estimating nucleated cell counts. Only in-frame clones appear in the TCRdb table, and some are missing; sequencing was by immunoSEQ multiplex PCR. From that table come the V and J calls and clone size; the DNA was used to work out D and trimming. The sample has about 160,000 clones, 85% seen once; the top ten hold over 5%.

The sequencing sample was made of peripheral blood. The chain combines TRBV29-1 with TRBJ2-7; no reliable D call. This receptor was taken from a woman aged 45-59 years with COVID-19, enrolled during active disease. The CDR3 loop reads CSVEDRFSSYEQYF. CDR3 nucleotides: TGCAGCGTTGAAGATCGATTTAGCTCCTACGAGCAGTACTTC.